This T cell receptor beta chain was captured in a study of shared clonotypes between healthy human individuals. Only in-frame clones appear in the TCRdb table, and some are missing; sequencing was by immunoSEQ multiplex PCR. The sample carries approximately 640,000 clones, approximately 75% recorded once. The ends lost 8 bases at V and 2 bases at J; junction bases unmatched: 8. The CDR3 has 15 residues. Germline V gene lookup returns CDR1 MNHEY and CDR2 SVGAGI. This clone has only a few counts. This TCR came from a woman aged 25 to 45 in good health. V and J are TRBV6-5 and TRBJ1-4, with TRBD1 matching 7 bases. Material for sequencing was memory CD4+ T cells sorted from blood. Indicated subset: CD45RA-negative fraction. CDR3 amino acids: CASRTGQRTNEKLFF. CDR3 nucleotide sequence: TGTGCCAGCCGGACAGGACAGCGGACTAATGAAAAACTGTTTTTT.